The T cell receptor (beta chain) under discussion was sequenced for a study of blood T cell repertoires in COVID-19. Study overall: The United States, Italy and Spain provided the acute and convalescent COVID-19 samples. The analysed material was cDNA or gDNA that came from T cells, B-cell-depleted T cells, or PBMCs.

Authors' data handling: Using reference gene primer amplification, nucleated cell counts were estimated. This table comes from immunoSEQ multiplex PCR, and its TCRdb copy is limited to in-frame clones, with some not included. V, J and clone size were drawn from that table, and D and trimming were deduced from the DNA. The sample holds fewer than 30,000 clones, approximately 80% seen once. V shed 4 bases, J shed 0 bases, and the junction held 8 bases outside the gene matches. The length of the CDR3 is 19 residues. The germline CDR1 and CDR2 sequences are SGHRS and YFSETQ. The TCR comes from a human donor in a cohort sampled during active COVID-19. V is TRBV5-1 and J is TRBJ2-3; TRBD2 agrees at 16 bases. The sequencing input was peripheral blood. This chain's CDR3 is CASSPGTSGGGTSTDTQYF. DNA for the CDR3: TGCGCCAGCAGCCCCGGGACTAGCGGGGGGGGCACTAGCACAGATACGCAGTATTTT.